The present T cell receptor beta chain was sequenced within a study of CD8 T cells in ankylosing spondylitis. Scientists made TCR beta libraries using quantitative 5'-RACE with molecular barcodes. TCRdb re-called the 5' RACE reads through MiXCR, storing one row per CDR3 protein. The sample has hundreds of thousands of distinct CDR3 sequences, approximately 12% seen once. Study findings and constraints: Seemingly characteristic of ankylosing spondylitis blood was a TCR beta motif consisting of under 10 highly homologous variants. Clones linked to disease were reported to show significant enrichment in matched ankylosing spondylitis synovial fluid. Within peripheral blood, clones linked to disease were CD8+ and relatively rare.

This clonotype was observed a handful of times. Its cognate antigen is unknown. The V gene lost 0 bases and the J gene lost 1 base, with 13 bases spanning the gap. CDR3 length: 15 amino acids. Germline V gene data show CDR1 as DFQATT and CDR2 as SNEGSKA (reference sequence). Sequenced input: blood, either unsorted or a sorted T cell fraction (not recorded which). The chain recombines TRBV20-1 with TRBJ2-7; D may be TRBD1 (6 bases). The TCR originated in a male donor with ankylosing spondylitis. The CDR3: CSARDPLGGSYEQYF. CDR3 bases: TGCAGTGCTAGAGATCCCCTAGGGGGATCCTACGAGCAGTACTTC.